These 30 T cell receptor beta chains originate from one sample sequenced in a study of OX40 agonist ivuxolimab in advanced cancers. The assay was immunoSEQ multiplex PCR, and TCRdb's table has in-frame clones only and misses some. The table shows tens of thousands of clones, with approximately 80% occurring only once. The specimen comprised CD4+ or CD8+ T cells sorted from blood, sampled in a trial of the OX40 agonist ivuxolimab. These receptors were obtained from an adult with an advanced solid tumor such as melanoma, head and neck, liver or kidney cancer.

The CDR3 sequence is CASSIPGAGDSPLHF. DNA for the CDR3: TGTGCCAGTAGTATCCCGGGGGCAGGGGATTCACCCCTCCACTTT. The chain is built from TRBV19 and TRBJ1-6; the D gene is possibly TRBD1 (6 bases). The CDR3 covers 15 residues. Trimming took 3 bases from V and 8 from J, leaving 14 bases between them. The germline V gene encodes CDR1 LNHDA and CDR2 SQIVND (reference sequence).

The V and J genes are TRBV27 and TRBJ1-1, with a tentative D call TRBD1 (5 bases). V lost 4 bases and J 4 bases, leaving 13 bases between the germline ends. Germline CDR1 is MNHEY and CDR2 is SMNVEV (reference sequence). This CDR3 contains 14 residues. CDR3 sequence reads: CASSSPGSRTEAFF. For the CDR3, the DNA is TGTGCCAGCAGTTCCCCAGGGTCCCGCACTGAAGCTTTCTTT.

The DNA for the CDR3 is TGTGCCAGCAGCGTTAAGACAGGGTTGTCCTACGAGCAGTACGTC. This encodes CASSVKTGLSYEQYV. The V gene is TRBV5-4, the J gene TRBJ2-7, with 7 bases lining up with TRBD1. The CDR3 extends over 15 amino acids. Trimming took 4 bases from V and 1 from J; bases not matched to a gene: 8. CDR1 is SGHNT, CDR2 YYREEE, per germline (reference sequence).

The chain employs TRBV11-1 and TRBJ2-5; D is unclear. The CDR3 is 13 amino acids. CDR1 is SGHAT, CDR2 FQDESV, per germline (reference sequence). V was pared by 5 bases and J by 6 bases, with 13 bases between. The CDR3 protein is CASSTVPAQTQYF. CDR3 DNA: TGTGCCAGCAGCACAGTCCCGGCCCAGACCCAGTACTTC.

V and J are TRBV10-3 and TRBJ1-4; 8 bases are shared with TRBD1. Germline assignment: CDR1 ENHRY and CDR2 SYGVKD. The V and J ends lost 0 bases and 2 bases, in that order; junction bases with no gene match: 5. The CDR3 runs 17 residues. This chain's CDR3 is CAISESAGGLTNEKLFF. The CDR3 coding sequence is TGTGCCATCAGTGAGTCGGCAGGGGGCTTGACTAATGAAAAACTGTTTTTT.

The CDR3 DNA follows: TGTGCCAGCAGGCCGGGACAGGGGGCCTACGAGCAGTACTTC. It codes for CASRPGQGAYEQYF. This chain links TRBV6-6 with TRBJ2-7, with 11 nucleotides matching TRBD1. Trimming removed 6 bases from V and 2 bases from J; junction bases left unmatched: 3. Germline CDR1 MNHNY, CDR2 SVGAGI (reference sequence). The CDR3 has 14 amino acids.

The rearrangement links TRBV7-8 to TRBJ2-7; 16 bases line up with TRBD2. Germline CDR1 reads SGHVS; CDR2 reads FQNEAQ. The CDR3 consists of 15 residues. With V trimmed by 2 bases and J by 7 bases, 2 bases remained unmatched. The CDR3 loop is CASSLPGLAGGEQYF. In DNA form, the CDR3 reads TGTGCCAGCAGCTTACCGGGACTAGCGGGGGGGGAGCAGTACTTC.

V usage is TRBV5-1 and J usage is TRBJ2-5; TRBD2 aligns across 9 bases. V dropped 3 bases and J dropped 5; count of bases not matched to a gene: 8. Germline loops: CDR1 SGHRS, CDR2 YFSETQ. The CDR3 has 15 residues. The CDR3 protein is CASSSGTSFGETQYF. In nucleotides, the CDR3 is TGCGCCAGCAGCTCCGGGACTAGCTTCGGGGAGACCCAGTACTTC.

V and J are TRBV29-1 and TRBJ2-2; the D call may be TRBD1 or TRBD2 (5 bases each). Germline values: CDR1 SQVTM, CDR2 ANQGSEA. Trimming cost V 6 bases and J 4 bases, with 12 bases left between them. The CDR3 is made up of 13 amino acids. In nucleotides, the CDR3 is TGCAGCGTGGGGGTTGAGATCACCGGGGAGCTGTTTTTT. Its protein product is CSVGVEITGELFF.

V usage is TRBV27 and J usage is TRBJ1-5, with D possibly being TRBD1 (5 bases). Germline CDR1 is MNHEY and CDR2 is SMNVEV (reference sequence). The CDR3 totals 14 residues. V was cut by 8 bases and J by 0 bases, with 11 bases left in between. The CDR3 region is CASGALDSNQPQHF. The CDR3, as DNA: TGTGCCAGCGGGGCACTCGATAGCAATCAGCCCCAGCATTTT.

The chain joins TRBV28 to TRBJ2-7, with 8 positions matching TRBD2. Germline CDR1 is MDHEN and CDR2 is SYDVKM. Germline trimming cut 7 bases from V and 6 bases from J; bases unmatched to any gene: 8. The length of the CDR3 is 13 residues. In DNA form, the CDR3 reads TGTGCCAGCAATATAGACAGCGGGGGCGAGCAGTACTTC. It encodes CASNIDSGGEQYF.

The chain links TRBV7-2 to TRBJ2-1; the D is unclear. The germline V gene has CDR1 SGHTA and CDR2 FQGNSA. With 1 base removed from V and 8 bases from J, the gap between germline ends came to 6 bases. CDR3 length: 12 amino acids. DNA for the CDR3: TGTGCCAGCAGCTTAGTGAGCTATGAGCAGTTCTTC. This encodes CASSLVSYEQFF. The variable domain in full, completed from reference TRBV7-2 and TRBJ2-1, reads GAGVSQSPSNKVTEKGKDVELRCDPISGHTALYWYRQSLGQGLEFLIYFQGNSAPDKSGLPSDRFSAERTGGSVSTLTIQRTQQEDSAVYLCASSLVSYEQFFGPGTRLTVL.

CDR3 sequence: CASSPAGTELWEQYV. The CDR3 nucleotides read TGTGCCAGCAGCCCGGCCGGGACGGAGTTATGGGAGCAGTACGTC. The chain combines TRBV28 with TRBJ2-7; the D call may be TRBD1 or TRBD2 (5 bases each). CDR3 length equals 15 residues. Deletions cut 6 bases from V and 7 bases from J, with 22 bases between. Per germline, CDR1 MDHEN and CDR2 SYDVKM.

The chain carries TRBV4-2 and TRBJ1-1, with 8 bases aligning to TRBD1. With V trimmed by 4 bases and J by 5 bases, 18 bases remained unmatched. This CDR3 is 18 amino acids long. Germline-derived CDR1 and CDR2 are LGHNA and YNFKEQ. The CDR3 DNA reads TGTGCCAGCAGCCGCAATCCCGGACAGGGTGGTGGGAGAACTGAAGCTTTCTTT. It yields the protein CASSRNPGQGGGRTEAFF.

The gene calls are TRBV5-1 and TRBJ2-6; weak D call: TRBD1 (6 bases). The CDR3 consists of 15 residues. Germline loops: CDR1 SGHRS, CDR2 YFSETQ. The germline V and J ends were trimmed by 0 bases and 2 bases, with 6 bases remaining between them. This chain's CDR3 is CASSLEGAGANVLTF. The CDR3, as DNA: TGCGCCAGCAGCTTGGAGGGGGCTGGGGCCAACGTCCTGACTTTC.

The chain is built from TRBV5-5 and TRBJ1-4, with D maybe TRBD1 (5 bases). In germline, CDR1 is SGHKS, CDR2 YYEKEE (reference sequence). V lost 4 bases and J 6 bases, leaving 16 bases between the germline ends. The CDR3 contains 15 residues. The CDR3 DNA sequence: TGTGCCAGCAGCGGAACCGGGACTACGGATGAAAAACTGTTTTTT. Protein sequence: CASSGTGTTDEKLFF.

This chain connects TRBV28 to TRBJ1-1, with a weak D call TRBD1 (5 bases). The V gene lost 4 bases and the J gene lost 3 bases, with 9 bases spanning the gap. CDR1 and CDR2 (germline): MDHEN, SYDVKM. The CDR3 totals 13 residues. The CDR3 reads CASSSTGDTEAFF. The CDR3 DNA reads as TGTGCCAGCAGTTCCACGGGGGACACTGAAGCTTTCTTT.

The chain uses TRBV6-1 and TRBJ2-4; the match to TRBD1 covers 8 bases. The trim removed 3 bases at V and 10 bases at J, leaving 11 bases unmatched. Germline values: CDR1 MNHNS, CDR2 SASEGT. CDR3 length: 15 amino acids. The CDR3 loop reads CASSDAGTGVDIQYF. For the CDR3, the DNA is TGTGCCAGCAGTGACGCCGGGACAGGAGTCGATATTCAGTACTTC.

V gene TRBV16 combines with J gene TRBJ2-7, with TRBD1 matching 11 bases. From germline, CDR1 is KGHSY and CDR2 FQNENV. This CDR3 comprises 16 residues. Unmatched junction bases numbered 7, after V lost 2 bases and J lost 4 bases. The CDR3 DNA follows: TGTGCCAGCAGCCAAATCGGACGGGACAGGGGGTACGAGCAGTACTTC. Translation: CASSQIGRDRGYEQYF.

The rearrangement uses TRBV18 and TRBJ1-2, with D possibly TRBD1 on 5 matching bases. The V and J ends lost 6 bases and 5 bases respectively, with 16 bases between them. The germline V gene encodes CDR1 KGHSH and CDR2 LQKENI. The CDR3 has 14 residues. The CDR3 region has the DNA TGTGCCAGCTCTCCTTCCGACAGCGCATATGGCTACACCTTC. It translates to CASSPSDSAYGYTF. Using reference TRBV18 and TRBJ1-2 for the parts outside the CDR3, the full variable domain is NAGVMQNPRHLVRRRGQEARLRCSPMKGHSHVYWYRQLPEEGLKFMVYLQKENIIDESGMPKERFSAEFPKEGPSILRIQQVVRGDSAAYFCASSPSDSAYGYTFGSGTRLTVV.

The gene calls are TRBV30 and TRBJ1-1; no firm D call. Between the trimmed V and J ends, which lost 3 bases and 12 bases, there was a span of 20 bases. CDR1 and CDR2 from the germline V gene are GTSNPN and SVGIG (reference sequence). The CDR3 is 13 residues long. CDR3 region: CAWRPLAGGLSFF. The CDR3 region has the DNA TGTGCCTGGAGACCCCTAGCGGGAGGGCTTTCTTTCTTT.

V usage is TRBV6-4 and J usage is TRBJ2-2; the D gene could be TRBD1 or TRBD2 (5 bases each). Germline V lookup: CDR1 MRHNA, CDR2 SNTAGT. The CDR3 runs 16 residues. V was trimmed by 7 bases and J by 1 base, leaving 16 bases between them. CDR3 nucleotide sequence: TGTGCCAGCAAAAGTTCGGGGCCCAGGAACACCGGGGAGCTGTTTTTT. This sequence encodes CASKSSGPRNTGELFF.

The chain carries TRBV7-2 and TRBJ2-3; 8 bases map to TRBD1. From germline, CDR1 is SGHTA and CDR2 FQGNSA. V was pared by 1 base and J by 4 bases, with 4 bases of the junction left unmatched. The CDR3 is made up of 15 amino acids. CDR3: CASSLVGQGPDTQYF. The CDR3 nucleotides are TGTGCCAGCAGCTTAGTTGGACAGGGTCCAGATACGCAGTATTTT.

This clone was recorded once. The rearrangement links TRBV5-4 to TRBJ2-5; 8 bases align to TRBD2. There are 15 residues in the CDR3. V shed 10 bases, J shed 5 bases, and the junction held 16 bases outside the gene matches. The V gene's germline CDR1 is SGHNT and CDR2 YYREEE (reference sequence). The chain's CDR3 is CADTDGSGVGETQYF. DNA of the CDR3: TGTGCCGACACCGATGGTAGCGGGGTTGGGGAGACCCAGTACTTC.

This rearrangement joins TRBV28 to TRBJ2-1, with TRBD2 identical over 8 bases. The germline gives CDR1 MDHEN, CDR2 SYDVKM. This CDR3 is built from 16 residues. V shed 6 bases and J 4 bases; nucleotides not matched to a gene: 11. The DNA of the CDR3 is TGTGCCAGCAGAGCTGCCGGAGCGGGGGTGTACAATGAGCAGTTCTTC. Residues: CASRAAGAGVYNEQFF.

The chain couples TRBV11-2 to TRBJ2-3; D is perhaps TRBD1 (6 bases). Germline V CDR1 and CDR2: SGHAT, FQNNGV. The CDR3 covers 15 residues. Trimming pared 5 bases from V and 0 bases from J, leaving 12 bases between. The chain's CDR3 is CASSPQGRSTDTQYF. The DNA of the CDR3 is TGTGCCAGCAGCCCTCAGGGGCGAAGCACAGATACGCAGTATTTT.

CDR3 residues: CASGGASPYEQYF. The DNA for the CDR3 is TGTGCCAGCGGGGGGGCTAGCCCCTACGAGCAGTACTTC. The chain combines TRBV6-1 with TRBJ2-7, with a weak D call TRBD2 (7 bases). Trimming took 8 bases from V and 2 from J, leaving 13 bases between them. Looked up from germline, CDR1 is MNHNS and CDR2 is SASEGT. The CDR3 loop spans 13 amino acids.

This clone was observed a single time. This rearrangement joins TRBV30 to TRBJ1-2; 8 bases are a match to TRBD1. This CDR3 is built from 15 residues. Per the germline V gene, CDR1 is GTSNPN and CDR2 is SVGIG (reference sequence). The V gene end was trimmed by 3 bases and the J gene end by 5 bases; junction bases not matched to a gene: 11. Written as DNA, the CDR3 is TGTGCCTGGAGAGCATCCGGGACAGGTAGTTATGGCTACACCTTC. Translating it yields CAWRASGTGSYGYTF.

CDR3 bases: TGCGCCAGCAGCCAAGGGGTGGGCTCGGGCACCGGGGAGCTGTTTTTT. It translates to CASSQGVGSGTGELFF. The chain links TRBV4-1 to TRBJ2-2; no definite D call. Germline CDR1 and CDR2: MGHRA and YSYEKL. The CDR3 contains 16 residues. The V gene lost 1 base and the J gene lost 4 bases, with 13 bases spanning the gap.

The chain has TRBV5-1 and TRBJ2-1; possibly TRBD2 for D (5 bases). The V end lost 0 bases, the J end lost 7 bases, and 14 bases lay between the germline ends. Germline V gene lookup returns CDR1 SGHRS and CDR2 YFSETQ. The CDR3 sequence is 15 residues long. CDR3 sequence: CASSLGGTQRNEQFF. CDR3 nucleotide sequence: TGCGCCAGCAGCTTGGGGGGTACGCAGCGGAATGAGCAGTTCTTC.